This TCR beta chain was documented in a study of blood T cell repertoires in COVID-19. The wider study: The United States, Italy and Spain were the sources of the acute and convalescent COVID-19 samples.

Authors' analysis steps: Reference gene primer amplification gave estimated nucleated cell counts. The protocol was immunoSEQ multiplex PCR, while the TCRdb copy is restricted to in-frame clones and leaves out a portion. V and J calls and clone size are as listed in that table; D and trimming were resolved from the DNA. Of some 52,000 clones in the sample, less than 90% were seen once. The receptor's source is a man aged 45-65 years with acute or convalescent COVID-19. The material sequenced was peripheral blood.

The CDR3 spells CASSASGGNTEAFF. DNA for the CDR3: TGCGCCAGCAGCGCGTCAGGGGGTAACACTGAAGCTTTCTTT. The chain links TRBV5-1 to TRBJ1-1; 7 bases line up with TRBD1. There are 14 residues in the CDR3. Germline CDR1 SGHRS, CDR2 YFSETQ. V trimming: 4 bases; J trimming: 2 bases; junction bases outside the gene matches: 5. The whole variable domain, remainder taken from reference TRBV5-1 and TRBJ1-1, is KAGVTQTPRYLIKTRGQQVTLSCSPISGHRSVSWYQQTPGQGLQFLFEYFSETQRNKGNFPGRFSGRQFSNSRSEMNVSTLELGDSALYLCASSASGGNTEAFFGQGTRLTVV.